This paragraph covers one T cell receptor beta chain sequence. The data belong to a study of blood T cell repertoires in COVID-19. Study-level background: Sites in the United States, Italy and Spain provided acute and convalescent COVID-19 samples. T cells, B-cell-depleted T cells, or PBMCs provided the cDNA or gDNA that served as material.

Some clones are missing from TCRdb's copy, which holds only in-frame ones; the method was immunoSEQ multiplex PCR. The profile covers tens of thousands of clones, with 80% to 85% appearing a single time and over 40% taken by the ten largest. The germline gives CDR1 MGHRA, CDR2 YSYEKL. The CDR3 extends over 15 amino acids. V dropped 6 bases and J dropped 8; count of bases not matched to a gene: 14. This chain connects TRBV4-1 to TRBJ1-2, with 8 nucleotides matching TRBD1. This TCR derives from a human donor in a cohort sampled during active COVID-19. The sample taken for sequencing was peripheral blood. The CDR3 is CASRRGQGDELGYTF. For the CDR3, the DNA is TGCGCCAGCAGACGCGGACAGGGTGACGAGTTGGGCTACACCTTC.